Below, 20 T cell receptor beta chains from the same sample are listed, as sequenced in a study of human T cells and chemical hapten exposure. TCRdb fed the RACE reads into MiXCR, producing one record per CDR3 protein. The profile shows roughly 94,000 distinct CDR3 sequences, 9.3% of them singletons. Regarding time point: patch test 2, 6 weeks after DPC sensitization. Sample treatment: therapeutic diphenylcyclopropenone sensitization with weekly scalp DPC. The sequencing here drew on whole blood, taken in connection with sensitization to the hapten diphenylcyclopropenone (DPC). These TCRs come from a middle-aged woman with alopecia areata. Some clones in this sample may be carry-over from other donors' samples.

This clonotype was recorded many times. This rearrangement joins TRBV4-2 to TRBJ2-3; D could derive from TRBD1 or TRBD2 (6 bases each). Per germline, CDR1 LGHNA and CDR2 YNFKEQ. The CDR3 loop spans 16 amino acids. Between the trimmed V and J ends, which lost 0 bases and 3 bases, there was a span of 13 bases. The CDR3 here is CASSQDIGGGTDTQYF. CDR3 DNA sequence: TGTGCCAGCAGCCAAGATATCGGAGGGGGGACAGATACGCAGTATTTT.

The chain recombines TRBV6-1 with TRBJ2-7, with a tentative D call TRBD2 (5 bases). The CDR3 extends over 14 amino acids. V lost 2 bases and J lost 2, with 10 bases in between. The germline CDR1 and CDR2 sequences are MNHNS and SASEGT. The CDR3: CASSELALTYEQYF. The CDR3 DNA sequence: TGTGCCAGCAGTGAACTAGCCCTAACCTACGAGCAGTACTTC.

Many counts were recorded for this clonotype. This rearrangement joins TRBV6-1 to TRBJ1-6; a possible D gene is TRBD1 (5 bases). Germline V lookup: CDR1 MNHNS, CDR2 SASEGT. The CDR3 is made up of 17 amino acids. V lost 0 bases, J lost 9 bases, and 18 bases lay in between. CDR3 residues: CASSEAHRWESISPLHF. In DNA form, the CDR3 reads TGTGCCAGCAGTGAAGCTCACAGGTGGGAGTCGATTTCACCCCTCCACTTT.

This clonotype has just a few counts. V gene TRBV14 combines with J gene TRBJ2-7; D unresolved. The CDR3 runs 18 residues. The V gene's germline CDR1 is SGHDN and CDR2 FVKESK. Between the trimmed V and J ends, which lost 0 bases and 2 bases, there was a span of 20 bases. The CDR3 nucleotides are TGTGCCAGCAGCCAAGATCCTCTGAACGAAGCCTTCCCCTACGAGCAGTACTTC. As protein: CASSQDPLNEAFPYEQYF.

This clonotype was counted many times. The chain is built from TRBV28 and TRBJ2-7; no reliable D call. The CDR3 totals 14 residues. CDR1 MDHEN and CDR2 SYDVKM come from the germline V gene. Trimming pared 5 bases from V and 1 base from J, leaving 12 bases between. The DNA of the CDR3 is TGTGCCAGCAGTCCAGAATGGCAGTCCTACGAGCAGTACTTC. Translation gives CASSPEWQSYEQYF.

In its sample, this clonotype was seen a few times. V usage is TRBV7-2 and J usage is TRBJ1-1; no definite D call. V was shortened by 5 bases and J by 6 bases, with 19 bases between the two germline ends. This CDR3 has 15 residues. Germline V gene lookup returns CDR1 SGHTA and CDR2 FQGNSA. The CDR3 DNA is TGTGCCAGCAGCCCCGCGGCGGGATCCGAAGCTGAAGCTTTCTTT. This codes for CASSPAAGSEAEAFF.

This clonotype was found many times. The DNA is omitted, as the CDR3 cannot be located on it reliably, and the CDR3 follows TCRdb's listing. The rearrangement uses TRBV28 and TRBJ2-2; the table's D call, TRBD1, has no DNA check behind it. The CDR3 contains 19 residues when both ends are counted. Per the germline V gene, CDR1 is MDHEN and CDR2 is SYDVKM. This chain's CDR3 is CASSTSLGGAGVNTGELFF.

This clonotype occurred many times. The gene calls are TRBV20-1 and TRBJ1-1; D is uncertain. The germline V and J ends were trimmed by 8 bases and 11 bases, with 18 bases remaining between them. The CDR3 has 11 residues. Germline V gene sequence: CDR1 DFQATT, CDR2 SNEGSKA (reference sequence). The CDR3 sequence is CSTPGRGRAFF. The DNA of the CDR3 is TGCAGTACTCCGGGTCGAGGAAGGGCTTTCTTT.

This clonotype was picked up a small number of times. This chain connects TRBV14 to TRBJ2-1, with a tentative D call TRBD2 (5 bases). The CDR3 has 13 residues. Between the trimmed V and J ends, which lost 4 bases and 9 bases, there was a span of 13 bases. CDR1 is SGHDN and CDR2 is FVKESK in the germline V gene. The CDR3: CASSRNGDGEQFF. CDR3 DNA sequence: TGTGCCAGCAGCCGAAACGGGGATGGTGAGCAGTTCTTC.

This clonotype was counted a few times. The V call is TRBV27, the J call TRBJ2-7; D gene uncertain. This CDR3 is built from 14 residues. V was pared by 5 bases and J by 0 bases, with 11 bases between. Germline lookup yields CDR1 MNHEY and CDR2 SMNVEV (reference sequence). In nucleotides, the CDR3 is TGTGCCAGCAGTACATATAGCCCCTCCTACGAGCAGTACTTC. Amino acid sequence: CASSTYSPSYEQYF.

This clonotype came up many times. The V call is TRBV18, the J call TRBJ1-1, with D maybe TRBD1 (5 bases). Germline V CDR1 and CDR2: KGHSH, LQKENI. The CDR3 extends over 16 amino acids. Trimming removed 1 base at V and 1 base at J, with 13 bases between. The CDR3 sequence: CASSPRGVKANTEAFF. The CDR3 DNA sequence: TGTGCCAGCTCACCACGGGGGGTGAAGGCGAACACTGAAGCTTTCTTT.

About this clonotype: This may be a read error: a much more frequent sequence differs by one nucleotide. This chain links TRBV3-1 with TRBJ2-7; tentatively, D is TRBD1 (5 bases). Between the trimmed V and J ends, which lost 4 bases and 0 bases, there was a span of 10 bases. Germline loops: CDR1 LGHDT, CDR2 YNNKEL (reference sequence). The CDR3 has 14 residues. The DNA of the CDR3 is TGTGCCAGCAGCCGCCTGGACAACTCCTACGAGCAGTACTTC. This translates into CASSRLDNSYEQYF.

This clonotype was found a few times. The chain links TRBV7-2 to TRBJ2-7, with D perhaps matching TRBD1 (5 bases). The germline CDR1 and CDR2 sequences are SGHTA and FQGNSA. V was cut by 4 bases and J by 1 base, with 14 bases left in between. The CDR3 length is 15 residues. This chain's CDR3 is CASSSLWGPSYEQYF. The DNA of the CDR3 is TGTGCCAGCAGCTCACTCTGGGGCCCTTCCTACGAGCAGTACTTC.

This clonotype was seen repeatedly, ten times or more. The chain combines TRBV5-1 with TRBJ2-1, with TRBD2 matching 9 bases. The CDR3 loop spans 18 amino acids. Germline CDR1 is SGHRS and CDR2 is YFSETQ. The trim removed 1 base at V and 1 base at J, leaving 9 bases unmatched. The DNA of the CDR3 is TGCGCCAGCAGCTTGTTACTTAGCGGGAGTAAGTCCTACAATGAGCAGTTCTTC. Translated, it gives CASSLLLSGSKSYNEQFF.

This clonotype was counted at least ten times. J is TRBJ1-6 and V is TRBV30; 7 bases match TRBD1. The germline V gene has CDR1 GTSNPN and CDR2 SVGIG (reference sequence). With V trimmed by 3 bases and J by 7 bases, 6 bases remained unmatched. This CDR3 has 14 residues. This CDR3 is CAWSSTGRNSPLHF. DNA of the CDR3: TGTGCCTGGAGCTCGACAGGGAGAAATTCACCCCTCCACTTT.

The chain couples TRBV18 to TRBJ1-5, with D maybe TRBD1 (5 bases). CDR1 and CDR2 (germline): KGHSH, LQKENI. This CDR3 has 16 amino acids. V was pared by 2 bases and J by 3 bases, with 14 bases between. The CDR3, as DNA: TGTGCCAGCTCACCAGGTACTCCGGGGGTCAATCAGCCCCAGCATTTT. Protein sequence: CASSPGTPGVNQPQHF.

This chain links TRBV28 with TRBJ1-1, with TRBD1 identical over 12 bases. Per germline, CDR1 MDHEN and CDR2 SYDVKM. The junction had 11 bases not matched to a gene; V was cut back by 8 bases and J by 10 bases. The CDR3 totals 14 residues. This CDR3 reads CASARGQGAVRAFF. The CDR3 coding sequence is TGTGCCAGCGCCCGGGGACAGGGGGCAGTGCGAGCTTTCTTT. The full variable domain, in which reference TRBV28 and TRBJ1-1 provide the parts outside the CDR3, is DVKVTQSSRYLVKRTGEKVFLECVQDMDHENMFWYRQDPGLGLRLIYFSYDVKMKEKGDIPEGYSVSREKKERFSLILESASTNQTSMYLCASARGQGAVRAFFGQGTRLTVV.

This clonotype turned up a few times. The genes are TRBV6-5 and TRBJ2-1; 11 bases align to TRBD2. The CDR3 has 18 amino acids. V was clipped by 0 bases and J by 4 bases; unmatched bases: 8. Germline CDR1 is MNHEY and CDR2 is SVGAGI. The CDR3 DNA is TGTGCCAGCAGTTACTCGAAAGTGACTAGCGGGATATACAATGAGCAGTTCTTC. This encodes CASSYSKVTSGIYNEQFF.

CDR3 amino acids: CASSQDHGKETQYF. CDR3 bases: TGTGCCAGCAGCCAAGATCACGGGAAAGAGACCCAGTACTTC. The chain links TRBV3-1 to TRBJ2-5; possibly TRBD2 for D (5 bases). V was shortened by 0 bases and J by 3 bases, with 8 bases between the two germline ends. Germline assignment: CDR1 LGHDT and CDR2 YNNKEL (reference sequence). CDR3 size: 14 residues.

V is TRBV7-2 and J is TRBJ2-7; 9 bases fit TRBD2. V dropped 5 bases and J dropped 0; count of bases not matched to a gene: 5. The CDR3 extends over 15 amino acids. Germline V gives CDR1 SGHTA, CDR2 FQGNSA. In DNA, the CDR3 is TGTGCCAGCAGCGCGACTAGCGGAGCCTCCTACGAGCAGTACTTC. This gives the protein CASSATSGASYEQYF.